A selection of T cell receptor beta chains follows, all from one sample in a study of blood T cell repertoires in COVID-19. The assay was immunoSEQ multiplex PCR, and TCRdb's table has in-frame clones only and misses some. The table has 80,000 to 85,000 clones, around 90% seen once. The sample taken for sequencing was peripheral blood. The receptors come from a woman older than 75 with acute or convalescent COVID-19. The CDR3 runs from the conserved cysteine through the conserved F or W. D genes are given only for firm matches. Not every row has a clone size; where given, it reads once, few, many or a size class.

J | size | D | V | CDR3 | DNA
TRBJ1-1 | NA | NA | TRBV5-4 | CASSLGGDNTEAFF | TGTGCCAGCAGCTTGGGGGGGGACAACACTGAAGCTTTCTTT
TRBJ2-1 | NA | TRBD2 | TRBV27 | CASSLPGLAGYNEQFF | TGTGCCAGCAGCCTTCCGGGACTAGCGGGCTACAATGAGCAGTTCTTC
TRBJ2-1 | once | TRBD1 | TRBV11-2 | CASSLGTGARNEQFF | TGTGCCAGCAGCTTAGGAACAGGGGCCCGGAATGAGCAGTTCTTC
TRBJ2-5 | NA | TRBD1 | TRBV24-1 | CATSANRDRKSQETQYF | TGTGCCACCAGTGCAAACCGGGACAGAAAGAGCCAAGAGACCCAGTACTTC
TRBJ2-1 | NA | TRBD1 | TRBV2 | CASRRDRTNEQFF | TGTGCCAGCCGCCGGGACAGGACAAATGAGCAGTTCTTC
TRBJ2-1 | NA | TRBD2 | TRBV5-1 | CASSLGLGELAEIGFF | TGCGCCAGCAGCTTGGGGTTAGGTGAACTAGCGGAAATCGGGTTCTTC
TRBJ2-1 | NA | NA | TRBV15 | CATSRDWRVNNEQFF | TGTGCCACCAGCAGAGATTGGCGGGTGAACAATGAGCAGTTCTTC
TRBJ2-5 | NA | NA | TRBV5-1 | CASSLSAGLQETQYF | TGCGCCAGCAGCTTGTCGGCAGGTCTCCAAGAGACCCAGTACTTC
TRBJ2-1 | NA | TRBD2 | TRBV4-3 | CASSQETSGGAHEQFF | TGCGCCAGCAGCCAAGAGACTAGCGGGGGGGCCCATGAGCAGTTCTTC
TRBJ1-6 | NA | NA | TRBV5-6 | CASSLEAGLGNSPLHF | TGTGCCAGCAGCTTGGAGGCAGGGCTCGGGAATTCACCCCTCCACTTT
TRBJ2-5 | NA | NA | TRBV9 | CASSVSTGGETQYF | TGTGCCAGCAGCGTATCAACAGGAGGGGAGACCCAGTACTTC
TRBJ1-2 | NA | NA | TRBV7-9 | CASSLALPSNYGYTF | TGTGCCAGCAGCTTAGCGCTACCGTCTAACTATGGCTACACCTTC
TRBJ2-1 | NA | TRBD2 | TRBV30 | CAWTSGRYEQFF | TGTGCCTGGACTAGCGGGAGATATGAGCAGTTCTTC
TRBJ2-3 | NA | TRBD2 | TRBV11-2 | CASSLGLAGIGTQYF | TGTGCCAGCAGCTTAGGACTAGCGGGAATTGGTACGCAGTATTTT
TRBJ2-1 | once | TRBD2 | TRBV2 | CASTLTSGAPKQFF | TGTGCCAGCACCCTGACTAGCGGGGCCCCTAAGCAGTTCTTC
TRBJ1-5 | NA | NA | TRBV11-3 | CASSPDRRNQPQHF | TGTGCCAGCAGCCCTGACAGGAGAAATCAGCCCCAGCATTTT
TRBJ2-7 | NA | NA | TRBV6-5 | CASSYRGGPTYEQYF | TGTGCCAGCAGTTACCGCGGAGGGCCCACCTACGAGCAGTACTTC
TRBJ2-1 | NA | TRBD2 | TRBV30 | CAWSRAGGYNEQFF | TGTGCCTGGAGTAGAGCGGGAGGTTACAATGAGCAGTTCTTC
TRBJ2-3 | NA | NA | TRBV7-2 | CASSLELAADTQYF | TGTGCCAGCAGCTTAGAACTAGCTGCAGATACGCAGTATTTT
TRBJ2-3 | NA | NA | TRBV11-1 | CASSLNPGDTQYF | TGTGCCAGCAGCTTAAACCCAGGTGATACGCAGTATTTT
TRBJ1-5 | once | TRBD1 | TRBV19 | CASNPTGGDNQPQHF | TGTGCCAGTAACCCGACAGGGGGTGACAATCAGCCCCAGCATTTT
TRBJ2-7 | NA | NA | TRBV27 | CASAFDRSYEQYF | TGTGCCAGCGCCTTTGACAGATCCTACGAGCAGTACTTC
TRBJ1-5 | NA | TRBD1 | TRBV19 | CASGITGGAQHF | TGTGCCAGTGGGATAACAGGGGGCGCCCAGCATTTT
TRBJ1-5 | NA | TRBD1 | TRBV2 | CASTGQGIAQPQHF | TGTGCCAGCACGGGACAGGGTATCGCTCAGCCCCAGCATTTT
TRBJ2-5 | NA | NA | TRBV28 | CASRPRDIETQYF | TGTGCCAGCAGACCCAGGGATATTGAGACCCAGTACTTC
TRBJ2-7 | NA | NA | TRBV5-8 | CASSLPRGSNEQYF | TGTGCCAGCAGCCTACCCAGGGGTAGCAACGAGCAGTACTTC
TRBJ2-1 | NA | NA | TRBV3-1/TRBV3-2 | CASSQELPWAKNNEQFF | TGTGCCAGCAGCCAAGAGCTCCCGTGGGCGAAGAACAATGAGCAGTTCTTC